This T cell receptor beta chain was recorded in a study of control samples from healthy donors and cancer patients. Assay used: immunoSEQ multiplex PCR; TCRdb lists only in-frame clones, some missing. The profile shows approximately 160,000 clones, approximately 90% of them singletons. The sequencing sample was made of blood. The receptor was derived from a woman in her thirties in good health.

This CDR3 is CASSEPSGGYSYEQYF. CDR3 DNA sequence: TGCGCCAGCAGTGAACCTTCCGGGGGTTACTCCTACGAGCAGTACTTC. The chain couples TRBV10-2 to TRBJ2-7; D may be TRBD2 (6 bases). Trimming removed 3 bases at V and 0 bases at J, with 15 bases between. The CDR3 covers 16 residues. The V gene's germline CDR1 is WSHSY and CDR2 SAAADI.